The 16 T cell receptor beta chains in this list originate from one sample, sequenced in a study of blood T cell repertoires in COVID-19. Sequenced by immunoSEQ multiplex PCR; TCRdb stores in-frame clones only, minus some. The table has about 47,000 clones, around 85% seen once; the top ten hold more than 2.5%. The sample was peripheral blood. These receptor sequences come from a man aged 50-59 years with acute or convalescent COVID-19.

The chain couples TRBV4-1 to TRBJ2-7, with TRBD2 matching 7 bases. CDR1 is MGHRA, CDR2 YSYEKL, per germline. V lost 1 base to trimming and J lost 4 bases; unmatched junction nucleotides: 13. This CDR3 comprises 17 residues. The CDR3 sequence: CASSQVFVRREKYEQYF. CDR3 DNA sequence: TGCGCCAGCAGCCAAGTGTTTGTCAGGCGGGAGAAGTACGAGCAGTACTTC.

The chain links TRBV27 to TRBJ1-1; perhaps TRBD1 as D (6 bases). V gave up 2 bases and J gave up 5 bases, with 18 bases separating them. The CDR3 runs to 16 residues. Germline V CDR1 and CDR2: MNHEY, SMNVEV (reference sequence). In DNA, the CDR3 is TGTGCCAGCAGTTTAGCTCCTTTGGGGGCGCGGACTGAAGCTTTCTTT. Amino acids: CASSLAPLGARTEAFF.

The gene calls are TRBV7-3 and TRBJ2-3, with 7 nucleotides matching TRBD2. This CDR3 has 18 amino acids. CDR1 and CDR2 (germline): SGHTA, FQGTGA. V shed 3 bases, J shed 5 bases, and the junction held 17 bases outside the gene matches. The CDR3 spells CASSFLGPGGAFGDTQYF. In DNA, the CDR3 is TGTGCCAGCAGCTTTTTAGGGCCGGGAGGAGCGTTTGGAGATACGCAGTATTTT.

This chain uses TRBV12-3 or TRBV12-4 with TRBJ1-1; TRBD1 is a possible D gene (5 bases). This CDR3 has 13 residues. V was clipped by 8 bases and J by 4 bases, with 14 bases between them. CDR3 amino acids: CASQSQGSTEAFF. In DNA form, the CDR3 reads TGTGCCAGCCAGTCTCAGGGTAGCACTGAAGCTTTCTTT.

This clone was seen a single time. This chain uses TRBV18 with TRBJ1-1; 7 bases align to TRBD1. The germline V gene has CDR1 KGHSH and CDR2 LQKENI. The J segment lost 7 bases and the V segment lost 1 base, leaving 3 bases of the junction unmatched. The CDR3 length is 13 residues. CDR3 in amino acids: CASSPQGADEAFF. CDR3 coding DNA: TGTGCCAGCTCACCACAGGGGGCGGATGAAGCTTTCTTT. The full variable domain, with the rest looked up from reference TRBV18 and TRBJ1-1, is NAGVMQNPRHLVRRRGQEARLRCSPMKGHSHVYWYRQLPEEGLKFMVYLQKENIIDESGMPKERFSAEFPKEGPSILRIQQVVRGDSAAYFCASSPQGADEAFFGQGTRLTVV.

The chain uses TRBV12-3 or TRBV12-4 and TRBJ1-3; D unclear. This CDR3 comprises 12 residues. V gave up 10 bases and J gave up 7 bases, with 14 bases separating them. CDR3 region: CATIGERNTIYF. CDR3 sequence (DNA): TGTGCCACTATCGGGGAGCGGAACACCATATATTTT.

The chain couples TRBV29-1 to TRBJ2-7; TRBD2 aligns across 7 bases. J was trimmed by 3 bases and V by 1 base; bases with no gene match: 6. Looked up from germline, CDR1 is SQVTM and CDR2 is ANQGSEA. The CDR3 is made up of 14 amino acids. CDR3 DNA sequence: TGCAGCGTTGAAGTTGGCGGGAGAGTCTACGAGCAGTACTTC. This encodes CSVEVGGRVYEQYF.

The J gene is TRBJ2-1, the V gene TRBV7-6; 10 nucleotides align to TRBD2. This CDR3 is 15 amino acids long. J lost 8 bases, V lost 5 bases, and 9 bases had no gene match. CDR1 and CDR2 from the germline V gene are SGHVS and FNYEAQ. The CDR3 region has the DNA TGTGCCAGCAGCATTAGCGGGGGGCCTTTGGATGAGCAGTTCTTC. It codes for CASSISGGPLDEQFF.

This clone has only a few counts. The chain uses TRBV19 and TRBJ1-3; D call uncertain. V was shortened by 8 bases and J by 0 bases, with 14 bases between the two germline ends. CDR1 LNHDA and CDR2 SQIVND come from the germline V gene (reference sequence). The CDR3 is 15 residues long. The CDR3 region is CASCGDQNSGNTIYF. DNA of the CDR3: TGTGCCAGTTGTGGAGACCAGAACTCTGGAAACACCATATATTTT.

This chain uses TRBV28 with TRBJ2-1, with 12 bases matching TRBD2. The CDR3 is 14 residues long. Germline loops: CDR1 MDHEN, CDR2 SYDVKM. V shed 7 bases, J shed 4 bases, and the junction held 2 bases outside the gene matches. CDR3 coding DNA: TGTGCCAGCATCGGACTAGCGGGATACAATGAGCAGTTCTTC. Translating it yields CASIGLAGYNEQFF.

J is TRBJ2-7 and V is TRBV7-9, with TRBD1 matching over 10 bases. The J segment lost 6 bases and the V segment lost 3 bases, leaving 8 bases of the junction unmatched. Germline V gene data show CDR1 as SEHNR and CDR2 as FQNEAQ (reference sequence). The CDR3 loop spans 15 amino acids. The CDR3 sequence is CASSLGDRGHGEQYF. The CDR3 DNA reads TGTGCCAGCAGCTTGGGTGACAGGGGGCATGGCGAGCAGTACTTC. Full variable domain (outside the CDR3, taken from reference TRBV7-9 and TRBJ2-7): DTGVSQNPRHKITKRGQNVTFRCDPISEHNRLYWYRQTLGQGPEFLTYFQNEAQLEKSRLLSDRFSAERPKGSFSTLEIQRTEQGDSAMYLCASSLGDRGHGEQYFGPGTRLTVT.

This chain connects TRBV15 to TRBJ1-4; 7 bases agree with TRBD1. This CDR3 is built from 16 residues. The V and J ends lost 3 bases and 5 bases, in that order; junction bases with no gene match: 9. The germline V gene encodes CDR1 LNHNV and CDR2 YYDKDF (reference sequence). This CDR3 reads CATSSLLSRGNEKLFF. DNA for the CDR3: TGTGCCACCAGCAGCCTCCTTTCCAGGGGGAATGAAAAACTGTTTTTT.

The chain recombines TRBV28 with TRBJ1-2; D is perhaps TRBD1 (6 bases). Germline V gene data show CDR1 as MDHEN and CDR2 as SYDVKM. The V end lost 4 bases, the J end lost 6 bases, and 15 bases lay between the germline ends. The CDR3 runs to 14 residues. The chain's CDR3 is CASSSYYRDNGYTF. The DNA for the CDR3 is TGTGCCAGCAGTTCTTATTACAGGGATAATGGCTACACCTTC.

V usage is TRBV7-9 and J usage is TRBJ2-2; 7 bases are a match to TRBD1. The germline V gene has CDR1 SEHNR and CDR2 FQNEAQ (reference sequence). V was pared by 5 bases and J by 1 base, with 4 bases of the junction left unmatched. There are 15 residues in the CDR3. The CDR3 region has the DNA TGTGCCAGCAGCGAGCGGACAGGGAACACCGGGGAGCTGTTTTTT. This codes for CASSERTGNTGELFF.

This chain connects TRBV6-5 to TRBJ2-7; 11 bases line up with TRBD1. Germline V gene sequence: CDR1 MNHEY, CDR2 SVGAGI. With 6 bases clipped from V and 5 bases from J, the junction kept 6 bases outside the gene matches. CDR3 length: 14 amino acids. For the CDR3, the DNA is TGTGCCAGCAGCTATGGGGACAGGGGGAACGAGCAGTACTTC. Protein sequence: CASSYGDRGNEQYF.

This clone was counted once. The rearrangement uses TRBV11-2 and TRBJ1-4; a weak D match, TRBD1 (5 bases). V shed 2 bases and J shed 4 bases, with 11 bases lying between them. This CDR3 spans 15 amino acids. CDR1 SGHAT and CDR2 FQNNGV come from the germline V gene. The CDR3 DNA sequence: TGTGCCAGCAGCTTACTCAGGGAGGGTAATGAAAAACTGTTTTTT. Protein: CASSLLREGNEKLFF.